Below, one T cell receptor beta chain is given with its context. The data originate from a study of blood T cell repertoires in COVID-19. Study background: T cells, B-cell-depleted T cells, or PBMCs provided the cDNA or gDNA that served as material.

Only in-frame clones appear in the TCRdb table, and some are missing; sequencing was by immunoSEQ multiplex PCR. The table lists some 180,000 clones, roughly 82% of them singletons. Trimming took 0 bases from V and 8 from J, leaving 13 bases between them. CDR1 is LNHNV and CDR2 is YYDKDF in the germline V gene (reference sequence). This CDR3 is built from 14 residues. The chain employs TRBV15 and TRBJ1-2; TRBD1 might be the D (5 bases). The source material was peripheral blood. The TCR was taken from a woman aged 55-69 years with COVID-19, enrolled during active disease. CDR3: CATSRDNGGWGYTF. The CDR3 coding sequence is TGTGCCACCAGCAGAGATAACGGGGGATGGGGCTACACCTTC.